This passage covers 25 T cell receptor beta chains from one sample sequenced in a study of T cells in Graves' hyperthyroidism and ophthalmopathy. Template material for amplifying TCR beta CDR3 regions consisted of RNA transcripts. The HTBI set primed first-round TCR CDR3 RT-PCR. One entry per CDR3 protein results from TCRdb running MiXCR on the multiplex PCR reads. Here the sample spans 250,000 to 300,000 distinct CDR3 sequences, 14% to 15% being singletons. Material: blood. Source of these receptors: a woman aged 35 to 49 with Graves' hyperthyroidism that later progressed to Graves' ophthalmopathy.

This clonotype was seen more than once but under ten times. Given a much more abundant clone one base away, this may be a read error. This chain uses TRBV12-3 or TRBV12-4 with TRBJ1-5; 7 bases fit TRBD1. The CDR3 consists of 14 residues. V was clipped by 5 bases and J by 4 bases; unmatched bases: 5. CDR3: CASSPAGGNQPQHF. The DNA of the CDR3 is TGTGCCAGCAGTCCAGCAGGGGGTAATCAGCCCCAGCATTTT.

The chain carries TRBV20-1 and TRBJ1-1; D is perhaps TRBD1 (6 bases). This CDR3 is 16 amino acids long. CDR1 is DFQATT, CDR2 SNEGSKA, per germline (reference sequence). V was cut by 4 bases and J by 0 bases, with 18 bases left in between. CDR3 sequence reads: CSAKGGGRLMNTEAFF. The CDR3 region has the DNA TGCAGTGCTAAAGGCGGGGGCCGCCTCATGAACACTGAAGCTTTCTTT.

This clonotype has ten or more counts. V usage is TRBV20-1 and J usage is TRBJ1-1, with D hard to call. Per the germline V gene, CDR1 is DFQATT and CDR2 is SNEGSKA (reference sequence). Trimming removed 3 bases from V and 0 bases from J, with 11 bases in between. The CDR3 length is 14 residues. The CDR3: CSASSGLMNTEAFF. CDR3 nucleotide sequence: TGCAGTGCTAGTAGCGGTCTTATGAACACTGAAGCTTTCTTT.

This clonotype was observed a handful of times. The rearrangement links TRBV4-1 to TRBJ2-1; perhaps TRBD2 as D (5 bases). The germline V gene encodes CDR1 MGHRA and CDR2 YSYEKL. The V gene lost 4 bases and the J gene lost 8 bases, with 9 bases spanning the gap. This CDR3 has 12 residues. The CDR3 loop reads CASSPRADEQFF. The CDR3 nucleotides read TGCGCCAGCAGCCCCCGAGCGGATGAGCAGTTCTTC.

This clonotype was picked up many times. J is TRBJ1-2 and V is TRBV6-1; weak D call: TRBD1 (6 bases). Germline V gene data show CDR1 as MNHNS and CDR2 as SASEGT. V lost 3 bases and J 3 bases, leaving 14 bases between the germline ends. This CDR3 is built from 15 residues. CDR3 sequence reads: CASSEVWTADYGYTF. The CDR3 bases are TGTGCCAGCAGTGAGGTGTGGACAGCCGACTATGGCTACACCTTC.

This clonotype was counted at least ten times. The V and J genes are TRBV3-1 and TRBJ2-7; D tentatively reads TRBD1 or TRBD2 (5 bases each). V gave up 0 bases and J gave up 7 bases, with 19 bases separating them. This CDR3 comprises 16 residues. Germline values: CDR1 LGHDT, CDR2 YNNKEL (reference sequence). The CDR3 protein is CASSQEGGTHLREQYF. CDR3 DNA sequence: TGTGCCAGCAGCCAAGAAGGTGGGACCCATCTACGGGAGCAGTACTTC.

This clonotype was detected only once. The rearrangement joins TRBV27 to TRBJ2-7; D gene uncertain. Trimming pared 4 bases from V and 3 bases from J, leaving 10 bases between. The CDR3 length is 13 residues. Germline CDR1 MNHEY, CDR2 SMNVEV (reference sequence). Here the CDR3 reads CASSSKVYYEQYF. The DNA of the CDR3 is TGTGCCAGCAGTTCCAAAGTGTACTACGAGCAGTACTTC.

This clonotype was detected ten times or more. The CDR3, as DNA: TGCAGTGCTAGGTTCGGGGGGAACTATGGCTACACCTTC. The encoded protein is CSARFGGNYGYTF. The chain joins TRBV20-1 to TRBJ1-2, with D possibly TRBD1 on 5 matching bases. Germline V gene sequence: CDR1 DFQATT, CDR2 SNEGSKA (reference sequence). Trimming took off 3 bases at V and 2 bases at J, with 10 bases between the two ends. CDR3 length: 13 residues.

This clonotype was found many times. This sequence joins TRBV10-3 and TRBJ2-6, with a weak D call TRBD1 (5 bases). The germline CDR1 and CDR2 sequences are ENHRY and SYGVKD. The CDR3 runs to 17 residues. Trimming shortened V by 2 bases and J by 3 bases, and 14 bases separated the two germline ends. Written as DNA, the CDR3 is TGTGCCATCAGTGAGCTGGGTATGGGGCTTGGGGCCAACGTCCTGACTTTC. Translation gives CAISELGMGLGANVLTF.

This clonotype has more than one count but fewer than ten. The rearrangement joins TRBV4-1 to TRBJ2-1; TRBD2 matches at 14 bases. CDR3 size: 24 residues. The J segment lost 7 bases and the V segment lost 1 base, leaving 27 bases of the junction unmatched. Germline CDR1 and CDR2: MGHRA and YSYEKL. As DNA, the CDR3 is TGCGCCAGCAGCCAAGTTATCCCCGTTGGCTCGACTAGCGGGAGGGCTTCATTAGGGAATGAGCAGTTCTTC. Its translation: CASSQVIPVGSTSGRASLGNEQFF.

This clonotype was counted ten times or more. The genes are TRBV28 and TRBJ1-1; D not certain. Between the trimmed V and J ends, which lost 3 bases and 0 bases, there was a span of 11 bases. This CDR3 has 15 amino acids. Germline CDR1 and CDR2: MDHEN and SYDVKM. As DNA, the CDR3 is TGTGCCAGCAGTTTTAGTCGGGTCATGAACACTGAAGCTTTCTTT. Translated: CASSFSRVMNTEAFF.

This clonotype was observed at least ten times. The CDR3 loop reads CASSLAPGASGRAYNEQFF. Here the CDR3 DNA reads TGTGCCAGCAGCTTAGCGCCGGGGGCTAGCGGGAGGGCCTACAATGAGCAGTTCTTC. This chain uses TRBV11-1 with TRBJ2-1; TRBD2 matches 12 bases. Germline V gene lookup returns CDR1 SGHAT and CDR2 FQDESV (reference sequence). V lost 0 bases, J lost 2 bases, and 8 bases stayed unmatched. This CDR3 spans 19 amino acids.

This clonotype occurred many times. The chain carries TRBV5-1 and TRBJ2-1; D is unclear. Germline-derived CDR1 and CDR2 are SGHRS and YFSETQ. The germline V and J ends were trimmed by 0 bases and 2 bases, with 6 bases remaining between them. The CDR3 extends over 14 amino acids. In DNA form, the CDR3 reads TGCGCCAGCAGCTTGGAGGGCGCCTACAATGAGCAGTTCTTC. Its protein is CASSLEGAYNEQFF.

Worth noting for this clonotype: This could be a read error, since a much larger clone is one nucleotide away. The V call is TRBV28, the J call TRBJ1-3, with D perhaps matching TRBD1 (6 bases). This CDR3 is built from 15 residues. Germline V lookup: CDR1 MDHEN, CDR2 SYDVKM. CDR3 region: CASSLGGTFGNTISF. As DNA, the CDR3 is TGTGCCAGCAGTTTAGGGGGGACATTCGGAAACACCATATCTTTT.

The chain recombines TRBV7-3 with TRBJ2-7, with D possibly being TRBD2 (6 bases). V gave up 2 bases and J gave up 7 bases, with 21 bases separating them. This CDR3 comprises 16 residues. Germline V CDR1 and CDR2: SGHTA, FQGTGA. CDR3 sequence reads: CASSLGVGASVVEQYF. CDR3 coding DNA: TGTGCCAGCAGCTTAGGGGTAGGGGCTAGCGTGGTTGAGCAGTACTTC.

At least ten counts were recorded for this clonotype. The V gene is TRBV30, the J gene TRBJ2-4; 9 bases align to TRBD2. Germline trimming cut 4 bases from V and 5 bases from J; bases unmatched to any gene: 6. The germline CDR1 and CDR2 sequences are GTSNPN and SVGIG (reference sequence). This CDR3 has 14 amino acids. The CDR3 bases are TGTGCCTGGACCCTGACTAGCGGAGAAAACATTCAGTACTTC. It specifies CAWTLTSGENIQYF.

This clonotype showed up many times. V is TRBV6-5 and J is TRBJ1-5; unclear D gene. Trimming pared 2 bases from V and 1 base from J, leaving 3 bases between. Germline-derived CDR1 and CDR2 are MNHEY and SVGAGI. There are 13 residues in the CDR3. The CDR3 here is CASSYDSNQPQHF. The CDR3 DNA reads TGTGCCAGCAGTTACGACAGCAATCAGCCCCAGCATTTT.

This clonotype was counted between two and nine times. The chain joins TRBV6-5 to TRBJ1-3; D perhaps matches TRBD1 (5 bases). The CDR3 runs to 15 residues. The V gene lost 3 bases and the J gene lost 0 bases, with 9 bases spanning the gap. Germline CDR1 MNHEY, CDR2 SVGAGI. In DNA form, the CDR3 reads TGTGCCAGCAGTTATGGGGCCAGCTCTGGAAACACCATATATTTT. Protein sequence: CASSYGASSGNTIYF.

This clonotype was picked up a small number of times. The chain links TRBV28 to TRBJ2-5; tentatively, D is TRBD1 (6 bases). The V end lost 6 bases, the J end lost 6 bases, and 17 bases lay between the germline ends. Looked up from germline, CDR1 is MDHEN and CDR2 is SYDVKM. The CDR3 length is 14 residues. For the CDR3, the DNA is TGTGCCAGCAGCTTAGGGACCAGGGGCCAGACCCAGTACTTC. Its translation: CASSLGTRGQTQYF.

This clonotype has at least ten counts. The rearrangement uses TRBV28 and TRBJ2-5, with 15 nucleotides matching TRBD2. The germline gives CDR1 MDHEN, CDR2 SYDVKM. CDR3 length equals 16 residues. Germline trimming cut 5 bases from V and 13 bases from J; bases unmatched to any gene: 14. The CDR3 here is CASSLDMGLAGGILYF. The CDR3 bases are TGTGCCAGCAGTCTGGATATGGGACTAGCGGGAGGAATTCTGTACTTC.

This clonotype occurred many times. The chain joins TRBV5-1 to TRBJ2-5, with D tentatively TRBD2 (6 bases). CDR3 length: 14 amino acids. V was pared by 2 bases and J by 4 bases, with 12 bases between. Germline CDR1 is SGHRS and CDR2 is YFSETQ. The chain's CDR3 is CASSFGGKAETQYF. In DNA, the CDR3 is TGCGCCAGCAGCTTTGGCGGGAAGGCAGAGACCCAGTACTTC.

This clonotype was detected ten times or more. This sequence joins TRBV6-1 and TRBJ2-1, with TRBD2 matching over 8 bases. Germline CDR1 reads MNHNS; CDR2 reads SASEGT. V was clipped by 7 bases and J by 7 bases; unmatched bases: 6. The CDR3 runs 13 residues. The CDR3 sequence is CASITSGSNEQFF. In DNA form, the CDR3 reads TGTGCCAGCATCACTAGCGGATCTAATGAGCAGTTCTTC.

This clonotype was observed many times. This chain links TRBV6-1 with TRBJ1-5; D is ambiguous. The germline V gene has CDR1 MNHNS and CDR2 SASEGT. Trimming stripped 6 bases from V and 5 bases from J, with 20 bases between. The CDR3 has 16 amino acids. This CDR3 is CASSHHVIPADQPQHF. CDR3 sequence (DNA): TGTGCCAGCAGCCACCACGTAATACCAGCCGATCAGCCCCAGCATTTT.

For this clonotype: This clone may be a read error of a much larger clone one base away. The chain combines TRBV27 with TRBJ2-3; D gene unclear. Germline V gene lookup returns CDR1 MNHEY and CDR2 SMNVEV (reference sequence). V lost 8 bases, J lost 4 bases, and 10 bases lay in between. CDR3 size: 12 residues. The CDR3 coding sequence is TGTGCCAGCGCGTCACTCGCAGATACGCAGTATTTT. It specifies CASASLADTQYF.

This clonotype was detected ten times or more. The rearrangement uses TRBV27 and TRBJ2-3, with TRBD1 matching 8 bases. The length of the CDR3 is 15 residues. Germline CDR1 is MNHEY and CDR2 is SMNVEV (reference sequence). The ends lost 0 bases at V and 6 bases at J; junction bases unmatched: 5. The CDR3 here is CASSLSPRGPDTQYF. In nucleotides, the CDR3 is TGTGCCAGCAGTTTATCCCCCAGGGGGCCGGATACGCAGTATTTT.